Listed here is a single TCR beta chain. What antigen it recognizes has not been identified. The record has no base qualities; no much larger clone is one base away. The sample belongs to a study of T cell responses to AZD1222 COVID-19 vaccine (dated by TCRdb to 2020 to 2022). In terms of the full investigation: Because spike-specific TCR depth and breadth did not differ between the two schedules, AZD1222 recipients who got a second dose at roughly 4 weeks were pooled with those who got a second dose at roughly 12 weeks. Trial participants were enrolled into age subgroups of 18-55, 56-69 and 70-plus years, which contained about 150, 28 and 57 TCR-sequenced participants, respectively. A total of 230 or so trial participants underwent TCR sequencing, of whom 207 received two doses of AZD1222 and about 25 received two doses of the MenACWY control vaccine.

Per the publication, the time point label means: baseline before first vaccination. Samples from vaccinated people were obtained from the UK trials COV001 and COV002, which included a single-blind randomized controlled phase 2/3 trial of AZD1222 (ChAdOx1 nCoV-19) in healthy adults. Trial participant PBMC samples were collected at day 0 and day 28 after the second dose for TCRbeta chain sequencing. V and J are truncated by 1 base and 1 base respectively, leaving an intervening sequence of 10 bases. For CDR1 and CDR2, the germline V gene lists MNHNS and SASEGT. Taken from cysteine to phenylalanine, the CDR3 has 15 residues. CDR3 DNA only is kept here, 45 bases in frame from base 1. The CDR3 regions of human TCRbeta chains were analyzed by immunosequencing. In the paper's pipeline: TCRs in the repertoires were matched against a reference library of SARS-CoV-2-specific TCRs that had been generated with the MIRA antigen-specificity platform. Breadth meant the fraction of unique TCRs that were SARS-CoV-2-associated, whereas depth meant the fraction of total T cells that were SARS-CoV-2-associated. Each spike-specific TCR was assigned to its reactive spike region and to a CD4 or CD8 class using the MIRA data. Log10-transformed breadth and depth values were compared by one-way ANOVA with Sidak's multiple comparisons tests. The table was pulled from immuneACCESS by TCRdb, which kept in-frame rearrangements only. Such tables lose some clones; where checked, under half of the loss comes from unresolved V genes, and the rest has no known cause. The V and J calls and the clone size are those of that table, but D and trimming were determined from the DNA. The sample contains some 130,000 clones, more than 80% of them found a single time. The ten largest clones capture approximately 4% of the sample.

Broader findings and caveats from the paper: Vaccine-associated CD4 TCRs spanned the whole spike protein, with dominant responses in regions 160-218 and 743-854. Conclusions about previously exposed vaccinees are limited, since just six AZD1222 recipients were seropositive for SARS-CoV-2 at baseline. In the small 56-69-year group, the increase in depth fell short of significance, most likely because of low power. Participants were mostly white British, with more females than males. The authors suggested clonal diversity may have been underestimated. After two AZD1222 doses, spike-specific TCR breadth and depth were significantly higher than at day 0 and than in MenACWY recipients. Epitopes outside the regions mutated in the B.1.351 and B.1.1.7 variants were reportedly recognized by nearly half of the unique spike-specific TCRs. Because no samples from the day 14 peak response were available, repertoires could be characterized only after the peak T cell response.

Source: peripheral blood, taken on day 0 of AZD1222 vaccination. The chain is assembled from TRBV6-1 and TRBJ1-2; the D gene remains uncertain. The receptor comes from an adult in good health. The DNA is TGTGCCAGCAGTGAAGGGAGTGAGGGTAACTATGGCTACACCTTC. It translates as CASSEGSEGNYGYTF.